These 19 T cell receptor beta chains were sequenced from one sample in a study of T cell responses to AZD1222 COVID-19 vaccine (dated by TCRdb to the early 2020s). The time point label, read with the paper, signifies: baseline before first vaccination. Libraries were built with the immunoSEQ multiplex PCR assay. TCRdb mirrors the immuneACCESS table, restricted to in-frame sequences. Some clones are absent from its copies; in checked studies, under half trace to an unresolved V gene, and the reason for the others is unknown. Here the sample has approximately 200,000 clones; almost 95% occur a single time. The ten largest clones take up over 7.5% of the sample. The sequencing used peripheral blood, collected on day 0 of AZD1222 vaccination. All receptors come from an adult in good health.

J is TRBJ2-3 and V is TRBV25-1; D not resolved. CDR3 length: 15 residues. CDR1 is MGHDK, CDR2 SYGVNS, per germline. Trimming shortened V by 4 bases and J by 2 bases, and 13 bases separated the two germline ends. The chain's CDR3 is CASSAPTSFTDTQYF. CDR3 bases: TGTGCCAGCAGTGCCCCTACGAGCTTCACAGATACGCAGTATTTT.

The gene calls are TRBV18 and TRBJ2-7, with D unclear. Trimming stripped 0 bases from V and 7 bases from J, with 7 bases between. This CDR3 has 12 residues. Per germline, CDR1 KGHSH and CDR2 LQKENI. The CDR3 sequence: CASSPPFGEQYF. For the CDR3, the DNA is TGTGCCAGCTCACCACCCTTCGGTGAGCAGTACTTC.

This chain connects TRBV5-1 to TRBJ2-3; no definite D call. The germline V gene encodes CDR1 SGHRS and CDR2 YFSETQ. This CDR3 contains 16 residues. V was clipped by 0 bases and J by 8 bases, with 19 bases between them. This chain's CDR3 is CASSLALGKGLGTQYF. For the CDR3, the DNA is TGCGCCAGCAGCTTGGCCCTGGGAAAGGGCCTGGGTACGCAGTATTTT.

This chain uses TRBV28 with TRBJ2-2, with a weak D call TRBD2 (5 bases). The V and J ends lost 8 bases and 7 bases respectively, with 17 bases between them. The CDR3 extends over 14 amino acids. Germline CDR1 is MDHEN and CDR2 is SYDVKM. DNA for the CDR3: TGTGCCAGCGTGAGAGCGGCCTGGGGCGGGGAGCTGTTTTTT. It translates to CASVRAAWGGELFF.

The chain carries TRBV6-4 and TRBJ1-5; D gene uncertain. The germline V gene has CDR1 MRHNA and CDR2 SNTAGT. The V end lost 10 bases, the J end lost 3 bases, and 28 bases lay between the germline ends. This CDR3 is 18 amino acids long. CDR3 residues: CAIHPEGRTPGVNQPQHF. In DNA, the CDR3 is TGTGCCATCCACCCAGAGGGAAGAACCCCTGGGGTCAATCAGCCCCAGCATTTT.

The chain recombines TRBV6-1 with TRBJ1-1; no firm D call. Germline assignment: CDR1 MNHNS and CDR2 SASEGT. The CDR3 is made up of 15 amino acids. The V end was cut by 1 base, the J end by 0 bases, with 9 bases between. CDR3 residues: CASSEGTVVNTEAFF. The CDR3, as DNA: TGTGCCAGCAGTGAAGGAACAGTTGTGAACACTGAAGCTTTCTTT.

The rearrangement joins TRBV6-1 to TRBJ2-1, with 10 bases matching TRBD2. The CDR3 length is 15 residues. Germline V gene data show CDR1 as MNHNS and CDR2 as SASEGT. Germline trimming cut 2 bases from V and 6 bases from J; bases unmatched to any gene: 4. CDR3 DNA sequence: TGTGCCAGCAGTGAAAGAGCGGGAGGGCGCAATGAGCAGTTCTTC. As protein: CASSERAGGRNEQFF.

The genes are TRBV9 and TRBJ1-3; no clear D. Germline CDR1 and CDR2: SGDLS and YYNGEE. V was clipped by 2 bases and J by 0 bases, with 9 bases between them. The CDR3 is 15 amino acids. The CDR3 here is CASSVEGSSGNTIYF. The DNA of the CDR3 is TGTGCCAGCAGCGTCGAAGGGAGCTCTGGAAACACCATATATTTT.

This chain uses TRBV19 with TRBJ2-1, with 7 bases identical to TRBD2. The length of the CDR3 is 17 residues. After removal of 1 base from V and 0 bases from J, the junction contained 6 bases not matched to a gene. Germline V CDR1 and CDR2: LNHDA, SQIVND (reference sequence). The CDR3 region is CASSIVALAASYNEQFF. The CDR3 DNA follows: TGTGCCAGTAGTATAGTCGCCCTAGCGGCCTCCTACAATGAGCAGTTCTTC. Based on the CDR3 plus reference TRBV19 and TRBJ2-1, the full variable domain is DGGITQSPKYLFRKEGQNVTLSCEQNLNHDAMYWYRQDPGQGLRLIYYSQIVNDFQKGDIAEGYSVSREKKESFPLTVTSAQKNPTAFYLCASSIVALAASYNEQFFGPGTRLTVL.

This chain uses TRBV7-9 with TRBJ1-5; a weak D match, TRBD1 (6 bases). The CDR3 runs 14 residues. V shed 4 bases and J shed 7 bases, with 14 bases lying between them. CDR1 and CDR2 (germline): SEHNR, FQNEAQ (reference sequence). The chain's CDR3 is CASSSGQRQQPQHF. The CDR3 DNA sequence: TGTGCCAGCAGCTCAGGACAGCGGCAACAGCCCCAGCATTTT.

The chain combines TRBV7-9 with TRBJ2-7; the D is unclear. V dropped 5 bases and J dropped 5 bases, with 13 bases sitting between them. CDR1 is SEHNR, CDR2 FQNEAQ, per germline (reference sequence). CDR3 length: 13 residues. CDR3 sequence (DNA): TGTGCCAGCAGCCAGGAAGTAGTCCACGAGCAGTACTTC. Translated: CASSQEVVHEQYF.

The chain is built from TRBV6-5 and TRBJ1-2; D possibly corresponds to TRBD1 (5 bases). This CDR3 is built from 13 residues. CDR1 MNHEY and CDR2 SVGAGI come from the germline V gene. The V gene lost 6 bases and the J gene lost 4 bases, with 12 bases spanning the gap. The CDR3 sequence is CASRGGAIYGYTF. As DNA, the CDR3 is TGTGCCAGCAGGGGGGGAGCGATCTATGGCTACACCTTC.

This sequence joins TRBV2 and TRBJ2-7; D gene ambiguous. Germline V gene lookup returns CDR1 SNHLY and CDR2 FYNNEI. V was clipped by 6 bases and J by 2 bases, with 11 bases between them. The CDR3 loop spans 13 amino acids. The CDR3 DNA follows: TGTGCCAGCAGGGTGAGACTCACCTACGAGCAGTACTTC. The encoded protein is CASRVRLTYEQYF.

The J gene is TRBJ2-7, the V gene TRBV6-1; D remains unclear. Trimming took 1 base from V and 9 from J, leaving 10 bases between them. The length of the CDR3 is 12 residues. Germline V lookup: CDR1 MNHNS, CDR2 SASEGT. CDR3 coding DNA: TGTGCCAGCAGTGAAGTGAGACAAGGGCAGTACTTC. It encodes CASSEVRQGQYF.

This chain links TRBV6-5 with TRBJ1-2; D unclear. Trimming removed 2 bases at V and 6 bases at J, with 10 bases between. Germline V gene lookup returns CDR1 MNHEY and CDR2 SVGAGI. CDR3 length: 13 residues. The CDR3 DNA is TGTGCCAGCAGTTACGACCCAATGGATGGCTACACCTTC. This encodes CASSYDPMDGYTF.

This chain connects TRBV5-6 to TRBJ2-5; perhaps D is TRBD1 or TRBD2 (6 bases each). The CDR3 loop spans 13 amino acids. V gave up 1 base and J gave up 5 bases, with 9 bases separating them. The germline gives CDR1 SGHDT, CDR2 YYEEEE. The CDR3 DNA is TGTGCCAGCAGCTTGAGGGGGGAGGAGACCCAGTACTTC. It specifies CASSLRGEETQYF. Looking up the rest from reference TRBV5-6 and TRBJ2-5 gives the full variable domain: DAGVTQSPTHLIKTRGQQVTLRCSPKSGHDTVSWYQQALGQGPQFIFQYYEEEERQRGNFPDRFSGHQFPNYSSELNVNALLLGDSALYLCASSLRGEETQYFGPGTRLLVL.

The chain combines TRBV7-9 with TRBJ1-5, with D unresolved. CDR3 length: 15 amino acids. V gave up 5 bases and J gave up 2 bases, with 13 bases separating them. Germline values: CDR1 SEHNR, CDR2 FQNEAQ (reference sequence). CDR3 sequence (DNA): TGTGCCAGCAGCCCGCCGGGTGCTGGCAATCAGCCCCAGCATTTT. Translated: CASSPPGAGNQPQHF.

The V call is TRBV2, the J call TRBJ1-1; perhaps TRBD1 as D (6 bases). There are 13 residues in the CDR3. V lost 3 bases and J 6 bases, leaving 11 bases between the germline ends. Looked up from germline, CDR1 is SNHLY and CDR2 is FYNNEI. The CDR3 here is CASSDNREAEAFF. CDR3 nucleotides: TGTGCCAGCAGTGATAACAGGGAGGCTGAAGCTTTCTTT. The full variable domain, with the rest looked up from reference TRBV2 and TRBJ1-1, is EPEVTQTPSHQVTQMGQEVILRCVPISNHLYFYWYRQILGQKVEFLVSFYNNEISEKSEIFDDQFSVERPDGSNFTLKIRSTKLEDSAMYFCASSDNREAEAFFGQGTRLTVV.

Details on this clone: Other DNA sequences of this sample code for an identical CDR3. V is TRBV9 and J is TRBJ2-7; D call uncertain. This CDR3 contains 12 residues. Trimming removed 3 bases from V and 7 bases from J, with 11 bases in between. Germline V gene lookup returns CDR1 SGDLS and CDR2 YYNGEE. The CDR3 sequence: CASSATRGEQYF. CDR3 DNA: TGTGCCAGCAGCGCCACTCGTGGGGAGCAGTACTTC.